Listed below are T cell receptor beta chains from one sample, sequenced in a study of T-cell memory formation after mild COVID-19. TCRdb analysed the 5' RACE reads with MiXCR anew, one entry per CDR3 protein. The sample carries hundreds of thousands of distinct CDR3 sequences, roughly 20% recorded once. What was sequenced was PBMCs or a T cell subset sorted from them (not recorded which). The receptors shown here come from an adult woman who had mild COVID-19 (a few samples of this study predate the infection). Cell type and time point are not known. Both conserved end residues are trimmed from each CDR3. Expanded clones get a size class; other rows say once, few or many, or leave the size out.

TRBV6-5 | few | ASRVTRDMEGF
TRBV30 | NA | AWSFGDNNSPLH
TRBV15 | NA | ATSRDNQALAKNIQY
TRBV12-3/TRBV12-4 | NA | ASINTGELF
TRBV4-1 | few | ASSQEGRGDPYEQY
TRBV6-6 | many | ASSGGDRTTWGYT
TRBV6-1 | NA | ASSERDRAPPEAF
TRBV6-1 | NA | ASIRGWDRGFDEQY
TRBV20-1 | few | SARDWRGTYEQY
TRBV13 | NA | ASSVGRGLRTEAF